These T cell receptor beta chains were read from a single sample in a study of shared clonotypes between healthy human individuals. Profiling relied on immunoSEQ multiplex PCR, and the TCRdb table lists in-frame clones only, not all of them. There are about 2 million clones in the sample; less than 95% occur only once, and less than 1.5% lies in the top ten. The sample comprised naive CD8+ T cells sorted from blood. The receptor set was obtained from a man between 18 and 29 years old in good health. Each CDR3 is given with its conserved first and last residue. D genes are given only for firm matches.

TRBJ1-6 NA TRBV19 TGTGCCAGTAGTATCTCTGGCACAAATAATTCACCCCTCCACTTT CASSISGTNNSPLHF
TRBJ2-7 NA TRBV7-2 TGTGCCAGCAGCTGGTACAGGGATTACGAGCAGTACTTC CASSWYRDYEQYF
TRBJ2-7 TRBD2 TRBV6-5 TGTGCCAGCAGTTACTCACCTAGCGGGAGGATGTACGAGCAGTACTTC CASSYSPSGRMYEQYF
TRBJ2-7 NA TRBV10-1 TGCGCCAGCAGTGACCCTAGCTGGTCGGTCGAGCAGTACTTC CASSDPSWSVEQYF
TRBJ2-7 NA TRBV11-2 TGTGCCAGCAGCTTCCGCTCAGTCGTGTCCTACGAGCAGTACTTC CASSFRSVVSYEQYF
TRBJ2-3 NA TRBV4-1 TGCGCCAGCAGCCAAGATGGGGAGGTAGAAATGACGTTAGATACGCAGTATTTT CASSQDGEVEMTLDTQYF
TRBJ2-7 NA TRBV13 TGTGCCAGCAGGTCAGATCCATCCCACGAGCAGTACTTC CASRSDPSHEQYF
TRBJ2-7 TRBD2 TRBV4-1 TGCGCCAGCAGCCAAGAGGTGAATAGCGGGTTAGCCATATACGAGCAGTACTTC CASSQEVNSGLAIYEQYF
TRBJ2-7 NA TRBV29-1 TGCAGCGTTGAAGCGGACACTCCCTACGAGCAGTACTTC CSVEADTPYEQYF
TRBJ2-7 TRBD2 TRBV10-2 TGCGCCAGCCTGGAGGGCGGGGGGGCGGTAGGGCAGTACTTC CASLEGGGAVGQYF
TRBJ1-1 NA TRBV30 TGTGCCTGCACTGAAGCTTTCTTT CACTEAFF
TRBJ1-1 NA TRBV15 TGTGCCACCAGCAGAGATATGATCGCTGAAGCTTTCTTT CATSRDMIAEAFF
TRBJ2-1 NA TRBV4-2 TGTGCCAGCAGCCAAGATAGTGAGGGGCGTAACAATGAGCAGTTCTTC CASSQDSEGRNNEQFF
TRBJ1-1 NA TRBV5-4 TGTGCCAGCAGCTACCTGTCGTCGTTAGCTTTCTTT CASSYLSSLAFF
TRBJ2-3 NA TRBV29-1 TGCAGCGTTGAAGATCGTGGCTGGAGCACAGATACGCAGTATTTT CSVEDRGWSTDTQYF
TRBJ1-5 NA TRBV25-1 TGTGCCAGCAGTGACAAAGGGAGCAATCAGCCCCAGCATTTT CASSDKGSNQPQHF
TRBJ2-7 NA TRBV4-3 TGCGCCAGCAGCCAGCACACACCGACTCCCTACGAGCAGTACTTC CASSQHTPTPYEQYF